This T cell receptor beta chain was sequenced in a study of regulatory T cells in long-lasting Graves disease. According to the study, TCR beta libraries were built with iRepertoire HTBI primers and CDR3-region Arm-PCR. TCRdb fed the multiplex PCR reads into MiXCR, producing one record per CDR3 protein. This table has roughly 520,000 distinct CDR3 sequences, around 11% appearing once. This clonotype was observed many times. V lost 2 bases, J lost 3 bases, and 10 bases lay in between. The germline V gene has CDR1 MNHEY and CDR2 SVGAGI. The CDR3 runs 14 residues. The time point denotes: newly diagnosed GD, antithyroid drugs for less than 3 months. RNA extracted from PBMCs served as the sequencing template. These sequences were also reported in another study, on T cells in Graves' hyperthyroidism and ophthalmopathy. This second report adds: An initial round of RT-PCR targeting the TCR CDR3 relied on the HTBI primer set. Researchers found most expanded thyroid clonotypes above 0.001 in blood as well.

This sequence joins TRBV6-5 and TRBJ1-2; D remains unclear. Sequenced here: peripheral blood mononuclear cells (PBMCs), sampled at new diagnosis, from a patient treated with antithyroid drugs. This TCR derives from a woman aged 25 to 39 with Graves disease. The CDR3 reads CASSYRALDYGYTF. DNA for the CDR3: TGTGCCAGCAGTTACCGGGCCCTTGACTATGGCTACACCTTC.